This TCR beta chain is from a study of blood T cells in healthy people across ages. Regarding the study as a whole: Roughly linearly, TCR beta diversity per million T cells fell as age increased.

The CDR3 length is 17 residues. Germline lookup yields CDR1 SGHKS and CDR2 YYEKEE (reference sequence). V gave up 4 bases and J gave up 4 bases, with 22 bases separating them. It was with a sample-barcoded 5' primer and a J-beta primer mix that a second PCR of roughly 6 to 11 cycles was run. TCRdb re-called the 5' RACE reads with MiXCR, one entry per CDR3 protein. The table shows about 800,000 distinct CDR3 sequences, with 46% occurring only once. As to this clonotype: The antigen remains undetermined.

The V gene is TRBV5-5, the J gene TRBJ2-3; D is ambiguous. The TCR originated in a man older than 75 in good health. The sequencing input was blood. The CDR3 loop is CASSPPGTRLSADTQYF. DNA of the CDR3: TGTGCCAGCAGCCCTCCGGGCACAAGGCTGAGCGCAGATACGCAGTATTTT.